This T cell receptor (beta chain) was sequenced in a study of blood T cell repertoires in COVID-19. Study information: Acute and convalescent COVID-19 samples came from the United States, Italy and Spain.

This CDR3 is 15 amino acids long. Germline CDR1 reads SEHNR; CDR2 reads FQNEAQ (reference sequence). A remark on this clone: Compared with germline, one end of the junction differs, possibly owing to a read error.

In the authors' methods: How many nucleated cells were present was estimated from reference gene primer amplification. Clones were sequenced by immunoSEQ multiplex PCR, and TCRdb holds only the in-frame ones, with some missing. The DNA gave D and trimming, while V, J and clone size come from that table. The sample contains about 110,000 clones, roughly 88% of which appear only once. The TCR was taken from a man aged 50 or older with active or convalescent COVID-19. J is TRBJ2-7 and V is TRBV7-9; the match to TRBD2 covers 11 bases. Input material: peripheral blood. The CDR3 nucleotides are TGTGCCAGCAGTTTAGCGGGAGGGCTGTTCCACGAGCAGTACTTC. Its translation is CASSLAGGLFHEQYF.